The sequence of this T cell receptor (beta chain) was determined in a study of OX40 agonist ivuxolimab in advanced cancers. Repertoires were generated with immunoSEQ multiplex PCR, while TCRdb's copy carries only in-frame clones and drops some. Of more than 90,000 clones listed, roughly 83% are singletons. CDR1 is ENHRY and CDR2 is SYGVKD in the germline V gene. J was trimmed by 2 bases and V by 4 bases; bases with no gene match: 3. The CDR3 runs 16 residues. The chain uses TRBV10-3 and TRBJ2-7; the match to TRBD2 covers 15 bases. This sequence was found in an adult with an advanced solid tumor such as melanoma, head and neck, liver or kidney cancer. The starting material was CD4+ or CD8+ T cells sorted from blood, obtained in a trial of the OX40 agonist ivuxolimab. In nucleotides, the CDR3 is TGTGCCATCAGTGGGGGACTAGCGGGAGGAACCTACGAGCAGTACTTC. Translating gives CAISGGLAGGTYEQYF.